Below, 30 T cell receptor beta chains from the same sample are listed, as sequenced in a study of T cell changes during pregnancy in multiple sclerosis. Libraries were prepared by immunoSEQ multiplex PCR; TCRdb keeps only in-frame clonotypes and omits some of them. The table includes roughly 38,000 clones, more than 75% detected once. This material consisted of CD4+ T cells from peripheral blood mononuclear cells, taken in the second trimester of pregnancy. The origin of the receptors is a female donor in good health, enrolled as a control in a pregnancy study.

The DNA for the CDR3 is TGTGCCAGCTCACTTGCGGGATCTACAGATACGCAGTATTTT. Protein sequence: CASSLAGSTDTQYF. This rearrangement joins TRBV18 to TRBJ2-3, with a tentative D call TRBD2 (6 bases). From germline, CDR1 is KGHSH and CDR2 LQKENI. Trimming removed 4 bases from V and 3 bases from J, with 11 bases in between. The CDR3 spans 14 residues. The whole variable domain, filled in from reference TRBV18 and TRBJ2-3, reads NAGVMQNPRHLVRRRGQEARLRCSPMKGHSHVYWYRQLPEEGLKFMVYLQKENIIDESGMPKERFSAEFPKEGPSILRIQQVVRGDSAAYFCASSLAGSTDTQYFGPGTRLTVL.

The V gene is TRBV27, the J gene TRBJ2-1, with D maybe TRBD2 (6 bases). This CDR3 has 13 residues. Trimming shortened V by 7 bases and J by 5 bases, and 12 bases separated the two germline ends. From germline, CDR1 is MNHEY and CDR2 SMNVEV (reference sequence). CDR3 protein: CASKRLDNNEQFF. The CDR3 DNA reads as TGTGCCAGCAAGCGACTAGATAACAATGAGCAGTTCTTC.

The gene calls are TRBV4-1 and TRBJ2-2; tentative D call: TRBD1 (6 bases). CDR1 and CDR2 from the germline V gene are MGHRA and YSYEKL. V was trimmed by 3 bases and J by 1 base, leaving 12 bases between them. The CDR3 contains 16 residues. The CDR3 here is CASSHDQGKNTGELFF. CDR3 in DNA: TGCGCCAGCAGCCACGACCAGGGGAAGAACACCGGGGAGCTGTTTTTT.

The chain is built from TRBV9 and TRBJ1-2; TRBD1 matches at 8 bases. With 3 bases clipped from V and 2 bases from J, the junction kept 12 bases outside the gene matches. Germline CDR1 is SGDLS and CDR2 is YYNGEE. This CDR3 is 17 amino acids long. CDR3 in amino acids: CASSAHQGATSNYGYTF. In nucleotides, the CDR3 is TGTGCCAGCAGCGCACACCAGGGGGCGACCTCAAACTATGGCTACACCTTC. Complete variable domain (other parts from reference TRBV9 and TRBJ1-2): DSGVTQTPKHLITATGQRVTLRCSPRSGDLSVYWYQQSLDQGLQFLIQYYNGEERAKGNILERFSAQQFPDLHSELNLSSLELGDSALYFCASSAHQGATSNYGYTFGSGTRLTVV.

The chain recombines TRBV6-5 with TRBJ2-5; 7 bases line up with TRBD2. Germline V CDR1 and CDR2: MNHEY, SVGAGI. This CDR3 is 14 amino acids long. The ends lost 8 bases at V and 0 bases at J; junction bases unmatched: 6. Written as DNA, the CDR3 is TGTGCCAGCTCTGCGGGGGAGTACCAAGAGACCCAGTACTTC. Its protein product is CASSAGEYQETQYF.

The chain carries TRBV7-8 and TRBJ1-5, with D possibly matching TRBD1 (5 bases). Germline V lookup: CDR1 SGHVS, CDR2 FQNEAQ. The CDR3 spans 14 residues. The V gene lost 0 bases and the J gene lost 5 bases, with 8 bases spanning the gap. In DNA form, the CDR3 reads TGTGCCAGCAGCTTAGCCGACAGATATCAGCCCCAGCATTTT. The encoded protein is CASSLADRYQPQHF. The complete variable domain, with remaining parts taken from reference TRBV7-8 and TRBJ1-5, reads GAGVSQSPRYKVAKRGQDVALRCDPISGHVSLFWYQQALGQGPEFLTYFQNEAQLDKSGLPSDRFFAERPEGSVSTLKIQRTQQEDSAVYLCASSLADRYQPQHFGDGTRLSIL.

The rearrangement links TRBV6-1 to TRBJ2-4; no clear D. CDR3 length: 15 residues. From germline, CDR1 is MNHNS and CDR2 SASEGT. With 3 bases removed from V and 0 bases from J, the gap between germline ends came to 9 bases. In DNA form, the CDR3 reads TGTGCCAGCAGTGACAGGTCTTTAGCCAAAAACATTCAGTACTTC. Amino acid sequence: CASSDRSLAKNIQYF.

The chain recombines TRBV7-2 with TRBJ1-4; D is unresolved. The CDR3 totals 17 residues. From germline, CDR1 is SGHTA and CDR2 FQGNSA. Trimming took off 2 bases at V and 0 bases at J, with 13 bases between the two ends. The CDR3: CASSLQPYGATNEKLFF. CDR3 sequence (DNA): TGTGCCAGCAGCTTACAACCCTACGGGGCAACTAATGAAAAACTGTTTTTT.

This clone was counted a few times. CDR3 residues: CASSRLRQGNSPLHF. In DNA form, the CDR3 reads TGTGCCAGCAGCCGTCTTCGACAGGGTAATTCACCCCTCCACTTT. The chain joins TRBV9 to TRBJ1-6; 7 bases match TRBD1. The trim removed 4 bases at V and 6 bases at J, leaving 7 bases unmatched. The CDR3 is 15 amino acids. Per germline, CDR1 SGDLS and CDR2 YYNGEE. Using reference TRBV9 and TRBJ1-6 for the parts outside the CDR3, the full variable domain is DSGVTQTPKHLITATGQRVTLRCSPRSGDLSVYWYQQSLDQGLQFLIQYYNGEERAKGNILERFSAQQFPDLHSELNLSSLELGDSALYFCASSRLRQGNSPLHFGNGTRLTVT.

The chain is built from TRBV5-1 and TRBJ1-2; possible D gene TRBD1, 5 bases. The V gene lost 3 bases and the J gene lost 3 bases, with 15 bases spanning the gap. CDR1 is SGHRS, CDR2 YFSETQ, per germline. The CDR3 has 15 amino acids. CDR3 nucleotide sequence: TGCGCCAGCAGCTCCTGGGCAGGGTTGGACTATGGCTACACCTTC. Residues: CASSSWAGLDYGYTF.

In this sample, this clone turned up once. This chain uses TRBV7-2 with TRBJ2-7; 7 nucleotides agree with TRBD1. The J segment lost 4 bases and the V segment lost 2 bases, leaving 5 bases of the junction unmatched. This CDR3 contains 14 residues. In germline, CDR1 is SGHTA, CDR2 FQGNSA. The CDR3 here is CASSLTAGGYEQYF. For the CDR3, the DNA is TGTGCCAGCAGCTTAACGGCAGGGGGATACGAGCAGTACTTC.

This clone appeared once. V is TRBV6-5 and J is TRBJ1-1; D is uncertain. CDR1 MNHEY and CDR2 SVGAGI come from the germline V gene. CDR3 length: 13 residues. Trimming took 6 bases from V and 5 from J, leaving 13 bases between them. The CDR3 bases are TGTGCCAGCAGGCGGAGAGAGATGACTGAAGCTTTCTTT. It codes for CASRRREMTEAFF.

The chain joins TRBV6-1 to TRBJ2-7, with TRBD2 identical over 8 bases. Germline V gives CDR1 MNHNS, CDR2 SASEGT. With 4 bases clipped from V and 2 bases from J, the junction kept 10 bases outside the gene matches. This CDR3 region has 16 residues. The CDR3 sequence is CASSGGSSGEAYEQYF. DNA of the CDR3: TGTGCCAGCAGTGGGGGAAGTAGCGGGGAGGCCTACGAGCAGTACTTC.

This sequence joins TRBV7-9 and TRBJ2-3; 11 nucleotides agree with TRBD1. The CDR3 covers 15 residues. The germline V gene has CDR1 SEHNR and CDR2 FQNEAQ (reference sequence). With V trimmed by 8 bases and J by 6 bases, 10 bases remained unmatched. The CDR3 nucleotides read TGTGCCAGCGGGGCGGGGACAGGGGGGTCCGATACGCAGTATTTT. It codes for CASGAGTGGSDTQYF.

V usage is TRBV2 and J usage is TRBJ2-7; 10 bases fit TRBD2. CDR3 size: 19 residues. V was pared by 6 bases and J by 0 bases, with 17 bases of the junction left unmatched. CDR1 is SNHLY, CDR2 FYNNEI, per germline. CDR3 loop: CASSPLRVSSGGSSYEQYF. Written as DNA, the CDR3 is TGTGCCAGCAGCCCCCTAAGGGTATCTAGCGGGGGCTCCTCCTACGAGCAGTACTTC.

The chain joins TRBV7-2 to TRBJ1-1; perhaps TRBD1 as D (5 bases). The CDR3 totals 15 residues. Germline CDR1 is SGHTA and CDR2 is FQGNSA. The V end lost 1 base, the J end lost 5 bases, and 14 bases lay between the germline ends. CDR3 in DNA: TGTGCCAGCAGCTTAGATTTCAGGCGGGGGACTGAAGCTTTCTTT. Amino acids: CASSLDFRRGTEAFF.

The chain is built from TRBV7-9 and TRBJ1-3, with D unresolved. The CDR3 has 13 residues. Germline V gene sequence: CDR1 SEHNR, CDR2 FQNEAQ (reference sequence). The ends were cut back, 2 bases at V and 8 bases at J, with 10 bases in the middle. Written as DNA, the CDR3 is TGTGCCAGCAGCTTAAATGAGGGCCACACCATATATTTT. This sequence encodes CASSLNEGHTIYF.

This rearrangement joins TRBV2 to TRBJ2-1; 11 positions agree with TRBD2. Germline CDR1 is SNHLY and CDR2 is FYNNEI. This CDR3 has 16 residues. The trim removed 7 bases at V and 12 bases at J, leaving 17 bases unmatched. CDR3 in DNA: TGTGCCAGCAAGGATGGTAGCGGGGGGGGTACAATGGCGCAGTTCTTC. This sequence encodes CASKDGSGGGTMAQFF.

By its share, this clone is medium-sized. The chain joins TRBV4-2 to TRBJ1-5; 7 bases align to TRBD1. CDR1 is LGHNA, CDR2 YNFKEQ, per germline. The CDR3 has 15 amino acids. With 3 bases clipped from V and 5 bases from J, the junction kept 7 bases outside the gene matches. CDR3 sequence: CASSHGDRADQPQHF. The DNA for the CDR3 is TGTGCCAGCAGCCATGGCGACAGGGCGGATCAGCCCCAGCATTTT.

J is TRBJ1-2 and V is TRBV7-9; no clear D. Trimming took off 5 bases at V and 4 bases at J, with 11 bases between the two ends. This CDR3 contains 13 residues. CDR1 and CDR2 from the germline V gene are SEHNR and FQNEAQ (reference sequence). The CDR3 is CASSPGSSYGYTF. CDR3 nucleotides: TGTGCCAGCAGCCCGGGGAGTTCCTATGGCTACACCTTC.

The chain employs TRBV9 and TRBJ2-3, with no clear D. The germline V and J ends were trimmed by 2 bases and 0 bases, with 10 bases remaining between them. CDR1 and CDR2 (germline): SGDLS, YYNGEE. The CDR3 covers 15 residues. CDR3: CASSVSRKSTDTQYF. CDR3 coding DNA: TGTGCCAGCAGCGTTAGCCGCAAGAGCACAGATACGCAGTATTTT.

The chain combines TRBV5-6 with TRBJ2-1; 10 nucleotides line up with TRBD1. Germline values: CDR1 SGHDT, CDR2 YYEEEE. This CDR3 has 15 residues. Germline trimming cut 4 bases from V and 4 bases from J; bases unmatched to any gene: 5. CDR3: CASSLRDRGYNEQFF. In DNA form, the CDR3 reads TGTGCCAGCAGCCTTCGGGACAGGGGATACAATGAGCAGTTCTTC. Together with reference TRBV5-6 and TRBJ2-1, the CDR3 gives the full variable domain: DAGVTQSPTHLIKTRGQQVTLRCSPKSGHDTVSWYQQALGQGPQFIFQYYEEEERQRGNFPDRFSGHQFPNYSSELNVNALLLGDSALYLCASSLRDRGYNEQFFGPGTRLTVL.

The V and J genes are TRBV14 and TRBJ2-7, with D hard to call. V dropped 3 bases and J dropped 5 bases, with 5 bases sitting between them. Per the germline V gene, CDR1 is SGHDN and CDR2 is FVKESK. The CDR3 loop spans 11 amino acids. The CDR3 coding sequence is TGTGCCAGCAGCCAGAGAAACGAGCAGTACTTC. This translates into CASSQRNEQYF.

V gene TRBV5-1 combines with J gene TRBJ2-1; 11 positions match TRBD2. V shed 0 bases and J 5 bases; nucleotides not matched to a gene: 4. CDR3 length equals 16 residues. Per germline, CDR1 SGHRS and CDR2 YFSETQ. The CDR3 region is CASSLGVAGGNNEQFF. In DNA form, the CDR3 reads TGCGCCAGCAGCTTGGGGGTAGCGGGGGGGAACAATGAGCAGTTCTTC.

The rearrangement joins TRBV28 to TRBJ1-2, with D possibly being TRBD1 (6 bases). Germline CDR1 and CDR2: MDHEN and SYDVKM. V was shortened by 6 bases and J by 8 bases, with 16 bases between the two germline ends. This CDR3 is 13 amino acids long. CDR3 residues: CASSRPRGDGYTF. The CDR3 DNA reads TGTGCCAGCAGCCGGCCCAGGGGCGACGGCTACACCTTC.

The rearrangement joins TRBV28 to TRBJ2-2; TRBD1 matches at 7 bases. The CDR3 length is 14 residues. J was trimmed by 6 bases and V by 11 bases; bases with no gene match: 12. Germline V gives CDR1 MDHEN, CDR2 SYDVKM. This chain's CDR3 is CAAGGAGGSGELFF. CDR3 sequence (DNA): TGTGCCGCGGGTGGGGCAGGGGGATCCGGGGAGCTGTTTTTT.

This clone came up a few times. This chain joins TRBV4-2 and TRBJ1-6, with 9 bases matching TRBD1. The V gene end was trimmed by 1 base and the J gene end by 9 bases; junction bases not matched to a gene: 4. CDR1 is LGHNA, CDR2 YNFKEQ, per germline. The CDR3 consists of 15 residues. The CDR3 DNA reads TGTGCCAGCAGCCAAGGGGACAGGGAGGGTTCACCCCTCCACTTT. This translates into CASSQGDREGSPLHF.

V is TRBV7-2 and J is TRBJ2-7, with TRBD1 as a possible D gene (5 bases). Trimming pared 1 base from V and 3 bases from J, leaving 7 bases between. This CDR3 has 13 amino acids. Germline V CDR1 and CDR2: SGHTA, FQGNSA. The CDR3 sequence: CASSLEDSYEQYF. CDR3 in DNA: TGTGCCAGCAGCTTAGAAGACAGCTACGAGCAGTACTTC.

This clone has a single count. This rearrangement joins TRBV18 to TRBJ2-1; D might be TRBD2 (6 bases). Germline CDR1 KGHSH, CDR2 LQKENI. Deletions cut 8 bases from V and 2 bases from J, with 13 bases between. The CDR3 spans 14 residues. Here the CDR3 DNA reads TGTGCCAGCACGACCGGGGGAACCTACAATGAGCAGTTCTTC. Protein: CASTTGGTYNEQFF.

This clone was detected only once. The CDR3 DNA sequence: TGCGCCAGCAGCTTGACAGGGCTCATAGCGAACACCGGGGAGCTGTTTTTT. Translating it yields CASSLTGLIANTGELFF. The chain has TRBV5-1 and TRBJ2-2; a possible D gene is TRBD1 (6 bases). This CDR3 comprises 17 residues. CDR1 and CDR2 from the germline V gene are SGHRS and YFSETQ. V was cut by 1 base and J by 0 bases, with 13 bases left in between.